This entry is about one TCR beta chain. The data were obtained in a study of T cells after yellow fever vaccination. The CDR3 has 15 residues. V gave up 4 bases and J gave up 5 bases; unmatched junction bases: 8. Germline V gene sequence: CDR1 DFQATT, CDR2 SNEGSKA (reference sequence). TCRdb used MiXCR to reprocess the 5' RACE reads, holding one entry per CDR3 protein. Here the sample spans some 350,000 distinct CDR3 sequences, approximately 9% being singletons. The chain has TRBV20-1 and TRBJ2-5; 12 bases match TRBD2. The source of this sequence is a man aged 18 to 30 who received the YFV17D yellow fever vaccine. Sequences were derived from PBMCs, sampled on the day of the first yellow fever vaccination. CDR3 nucleotide sequence: TGCAGTGCTACCGGACTAGCGGGGAAGCAGGAGACCCAGTACTTC. Protein: CSATGLAGKQETQYF.